The 20 T cell receptor beta chains reported below all come from one sample, sequenced in a study of T cell repertoires in cytomegalovirus infection. TCRdb re-derived calls from the reads in MiXCR, one entry per CDR3 protein. The table shows hundreds of thousands of distinct CDR3 sequences, with about 11% occurring only once. Sequences were obtained from PBMCs. The receptors originated from a human donor in good health (CMV status not recorded). Some clones in this sample may be carry-over from other donors' samples.

The chain's CDR3 is CASSQGGSSYNSPLHF. In DNA form, the CDR3 reads TGCGCCAGCAGTCAGGGGGGAAGCTCCTATAATTCACCCCTCCACTTT. V and J are TRBV23-1 and TRBJ1-6; D possibly corresponds to TRBD1 (5 bases). TRBV23-1 is labeled an ORF, and its function is uncertain. Trimming removed 3 bases at V and 0 bases at J, with 9 bases between. This CDR3 is 16 amino acids long.

The chain joins TRBV10-2 to TRBJ2-1; possible D gene TRBD2, 6 bases. This CDR3 is built from 15 residues. V lost 3 bases to trimming and J lost 6 bases, with 15 bases between them. Germline V gene data show CDR1 as WSHSY and CDR2 as SAAADI. This CDR3 is CASSDRAGYSNEQFF. The CDR3 DNA follows: TGCGCCAGCAGTGACCGAGCGGGTTACTCCAATGAGCAGTTCTTC.

The J gene is TRBJ1-1, the V gene TRBV20-1; no firm D call. CDR3 length: 12 amino acids. Trimming took off 2 bases at V and 4 bases at J, with 8 bases between the two ends. Germline V lookup: CDR1 DFQATT, CDR2 SNEGSKA (reference sequence). CDR3 in DNA: TGCAGTGCTAGAAAAGGTTCCACTGAAGCTTTCTTT. This translates into CSARKGSTEAFF.

This clonotype has ten or more counts. The rearrangement links TRBV7-2 to TRBJ2-6; D is ambiguous. The CDR3 is made up of 15 amino acids. Germline V gene sequence: CDR1 SGHTA, CDR2 FQGNSA. The V end lost 1 base, the J end lost 2 bases, and 6 bases lay between the germline ends. CDR3 nucleotide sequence: TGTGCCAGCAGCTTAGAAGGGACTGGGGCCAACGTCCTGACTTTC. This translates into CASSLEGTGANVLTF.

A few counts support this clonotype. This chain uses TRBV29-1 with TRBJ1-2; D ambiguous. Germline V CDR1 and CDR2: SQVTM, ANQGSEA. This CDR3 spans 14 amino acids. V lost 7 bases and J lost 3, with 18 bases in between. CDR3 DNA: TGCAGCGCCGAGGGTACTGGGTTCGACTATGGCTACACCTTC. This codes for CSAEGTGFDYGYTF.

The chain has TRBV18 and TRBJ1-1, with 10 bases fitting TRBD1. Germline V gene lookup returns CDR1 KGHSH and CDR2 LQKENI. The CDR3 totals 15 residues. V gave up 3 bases and J gave up 6 bases; unmatched junction bases: 7. CDR3 loop: CASSPQGQGIAEAFF. CDR3 nucleotides: TGTGCCAGCTCACCCCAGGGACAGGGGATCGCTGAAGCTTTCTTT.

Only a few counts were recorded for this clonotype. CDR3 DNA: TGTGCCAGTAGTACGGTAGCGGGCGAATCCTACGAGCAGTACTTC. Amino acids: CASSTVAGESYEQYF. The rearrangement links TRBV19 to TRBJ2-7; 7 bases fit TRBD2. Germline V gene sequence: CDR1 LNHDA, CDR2 SQIVND (reference sequence). V lost 4 bases, J lost 1 base, and 7 bases stayed unmatched. There are 15 residues in the CDR3.

The chain links TRBV4-2 to TRBJ1-3; D is ambiguous. V was trimmed by 0 bases and J by 2 bases, leaving 8 bases between them. The CDR3 contains 15 residues. Germline lookup yields CDR1 LGHNA and CDR2 YNFKEQ. CDR3 coding DNA: TGTGCCAGCAGCCAAGAGATAGGGACTGGAAACACCATATATTTT. Translating it yields CASSQEIGTGNTIYF.

The genes are TRBV5-1 and TRBJ2-1, with TRBD2 matching 9 bases. The germline V gene encodes CDR1 SGHRS and CDR2 YFSETQ. The CDR3 is 15 residues long. Germline trimming cut 4 bases from V and 5 bases from J; bases unmatched to any gene: 7. CDR3 loop: CASSPRGGLNNEQFF. The CDR3 DNA reads as TGCGCCAGCAGCCCGCGGGGGGGCCTCAACAATGAGCAGTTCTTC.

This clonotype occurred a few times. The chain recombines TRBV7-9 with TRBJ1-2; TRBD1 is a possible D gene (6 bases). Per the germline V gene, CDR1 is SEHNR and CDR2 is FQNEAQ (reference sequence). Trimming took off 5 bases at V and 4 bases at J, with 14 bases between the two ends. There are 14 residues in the CDR3. As DNA, the CDR3 is TGTGCCAGCAGCCCCGCAGGGGATGCCTATGGCTACACCTTC. Protein product: CASSPAGDAYGYTF.

This clonotype came up many times. This rearrangement joins TRBV12-3 or TRBV12-4 to TRBJ2-1; 14 bases map to TRBD2. This CDR3 has 15 amino acids. After removal of 5 bases from V and 9 bases from J, the junction contained 6 bases not matched to a gene. The CDR3 nucleotides read TGTGCCAGCAGTCCGACTAGCGGGGGGGAAGGTGAGCAGTTCTTC. Protein sequence: CASSPTSGGEGEQFF.

Turning to this clonotype: A much larger clone sits a single nucleotide away, making a read error possible. The chain links TRBV5-1 to TRBJ1-2; TRBD1 aligns across 8 bases. The V gene's germline CDR1 is SGHRS and CDR2 YFSETQ. The CDR3 length is 17 residues. With V trimmed by 7 bases and J by 3 bases, 17 bases remained unmatched. Here the CDR3 reads CASGGDRSSRGYYGYTF. CDR3 sequence (DNA): TGCGCCAGCGGGGGGGACAGGAGCTCTCGGGGCTACTATGGCTACACCTTC.

This chain connects TRBV25-1 to TRBJ1-2; D unclear. The CDR3 length is 13 residues. Deletions cut 7 bases from V and 2 bases from J, with 11 bases between. Germline V lookup: CDR1 MGHDK, CDR2 SYGVNS. CDR3 sequence (DNA): TGTGCCAGCACCGAGCGGGAAAACTATGGCTACACCTTC. Translation gives CASTERENYGYTF.

This clonotype was recorded many times. This sequence joins TRBV7-9 and TRBJ2-7; 9 bases match TRBD2. Germline loops: CDR1 SEHNR, CDR2 FQNEAQ (reference sequence). This CDR3 has 14 amino acids. Trimming removed 5 bases from V and 6 bases from J; junction bases left unmatched: 8. The CDR3 DNA reads TGTGCCAGCAGCCTTAGACTAGCGGAGCGCGAGCAGTACTTC. This encodes CASSLRLAEREQYF.

A few counts support this clonotype. V gene TRBV14 combines with J gene TRBJ2-3; no clear D gene. This CDR3 region has 15 residues. The V and J ends lost 1 base and 3 bases respectively, with 11 bases between them. CDR1 is SGHDN and CDR2 is FVKESK in the germline V gene. CDR3 DNA: TGTGCCAGCAGCCAAGGCCGGAAAACTACAGATACGCAGTATTTT. Protein sequence: CASSQGRKTTDTQYF.

This clonotype occurred many times. The rearrangement uses TRBV6-5 and TRBJ1-4, with D uncertain. V lost 3 bases and J 11 bases, leaving 16 bases between the germline ends. This CDR3 contains 14 residues. The V gene's germline CDR1 is MNHEY and CDR2 SVGAGI. CDR3 sequence: CASSYASVATKLFF. As DNA, the CDR3 is TGTGCCAGCAGTTATGCAAGTGTGGCCACGAAACTGTTTTTT.

This clonotype was counted ten times or more. The chain has TRBV27 and TRBJ2-5; 7 bases are shared with TRBD2. Trimming cost V 6 bases and J 5 bases; bases outside gene matches: 9. The CDR3 spans 14 residues. The germline V gene encodes CDR1 MNHEY and CDR2 SMNVEV (reference sequence). The CDR3 loop reads CASSRWSGGETQYF. For the CDR3, the DNA is TGTGCCAGCAGCCGCTGGTCCGGGGGGGAGACCCAGTACTTC.

V is TRBV7-3 and J is TRBJ2-5, with TRBD2 matching over 7 bases. The germline V gene encodes CDR1 SGHTA and CDR2 FQGTGA. Losses at the gene ends were 3 bases for V and 2 bases for J; bases not matched to a gene: 6. The CDR3 has 15 residues. The CDR3 is CASSFSGLPQETQYF. DNA for the CDR3: TGTGCCAGCAGCTTCTCGGGACTACCTCAAGAGACCCAGTACTTC.

At least ten counts were recorded for this clonotype. The chain links TRBV6-1 to TRBJ2-3; TRBD1 matches 12 bases. Trimming cost V 9 bases and J 5 bases; bases outside gene matches: 12. From germline, CDR1 is MNHNS and CDR2 SASEGT. The CDR3 consists of 16 residues. Here the CDR3 DNA reads TGTGCCAGTACGAAGGGACAGGGGGCATATAGAGATACGCAGTATTTT. Translating it yields CASTKGQGAYRDTQYF.

J is TRBJ2-6 and V is TRBV10-3, with 7 nucleotides matching TRBD1. With V trimmed by 5 bases and J by 0 bases, 10 bases remained unmatched. The CDR3 extends over 18 amino acids. Germline CDR1 and CDR2: ENHRY and SYGVKD. CDR3 region: CAISRSRDSVSGANVLTF. In DNA, the CDR3 is TGTGCCATCAGTCGTTCCCGGGACAGCGTCTCTGGGGCCAACGTCCTGACTTTC.